This T cell receptor beta chain came from a study of shared clonotypes between healthy human individuals. The method was immunoSEQ multiplex PCR; TCRdb's version includes in-frame clones alone and lacks a portion of them. The sample has hundreds of thousands of clones; 73% are singletons. This clone has only a few counts. This CDR3 has 17 residues. Unmatched junction bases numbered 10, after V lost 2 bases and J lost 3 bases. Per the germline V gene, CDR1 is MDHEN and CDR2 is SYDVKM. This TCR was recovered from a woman younger than 45 in good health. The sample consisted of memory CD4+ T cells sorted from blood. Regarding subset: CD45RA-negative fraction. This chain uses TRBV28 with TRBJ2-3; 8 nucleotides align to TRBD2. In DNA form, the CDR3 reads TGTGCCAGCAGTTTACCCCTGCGGGCTAGCGGGACAGATACGCAGTATTTT. Translated: CASSLPLRASGTDTQYF.